The rows below give T cell receptor beta chains drawn from one sample of a study of blood T cell repertoires in COVID-19. TCRdb keeps only in-frame clones here, not all; method: immunoSEQ multiplex PCR. This sample has approximately 94,000 clones; roughly 88% occur once, and the top ten carry about 5.3%. The sample comprised peripheral blood. These receptor sequences come from a human donor in a cohort sampled during active COVID-19. Both conserved end residues are part of each CDR3. Fields, in order: clone size, V gene, J gene, D gene, CDR3 protein, CDR3 DNA. The D gene is left open where the match is weak. Expanded clones get a size class; other rows say once, few or many, or leave the size out.

size: .; V: TRBV28; J: TRBJ2-7; D: TRBD2; CDR3: CASSPEASGASYEQYF; DNA: TGTGCCAGCAGTCCTGAGGCTAGCGGGGCATCCTACGAGCAGTACTTC
size: few; V: TRBV14; J: TRBJ2-3; D: TRBD2; CDR3: CASSQLSGRGPDTQYF; DNA: TGTGCCAGCAGCCAACTGAGCGGGAGGGGGCCAGATACGCAGTATTTT
size: .; V: TRBV5-1; J: TRBJ2-1; D: TRBD2; CDR3: CASYWTSGHNEQFF; DNA: TGCGCCAGCTATTGGACTAGCGGTCACAATGAGCAGTTCTTC
size: .; V: TRBV18; J: TRBJ1-1; D: .; CDR3: CASSATANTEAFF; DNA: TGTGCCAGCTCAGCGACAGCGAACACTGAAGCTTTCTTT
size: .; V: TRBV6-5; J: TRBJ2-2; D: TRBD1; CDR3: CASSRTGYTGELFF; DNA: TGTGCCAGCTCGCGGACAGGGTACACCGGGGAGCTGTTTTTT
size: .; V: TRBV19; J: TRBJ2-7; D: .; CDR3: CASSIGRSETYEQYF; DNA: TGTGCCAGTAGTATAGGGAGGAGCGAAACCTACGAGCAGTACTTC
size: .; V: TRBV19; J: TRBJ2-7; D: TRBD1; CDR3: CASSIAGQGAYEQYF; DNA: TGTGCCAGTAGTATCGCGGGACAGGGGGCCTACGAGCAGTACTTC
size: .; V: TRBV28; J: TRBJ1-6; D: .; CDR3: CASSFSRVGSSYNSPLHF; DNA: TGTGCCAGCAGTTTTAGTAGGGTAGGGAGCTCCTATAATTCACCCCTCCACTTT
size: .; V: TRBV7-8; J: TRBJ2-7; D: .; CDR3: CASSLRDTSSEQYF; DNA: TGTGCCAGCAGCTTAAGGGACACCTCCTCCGAGCAGTACTTC
size: .; V: TRBV28; J: TRBJ2-4; D: .; CDR3: CASSSFKNIQYF; DNA: TGTGCCAGCAGTTCGTTCAAAAACATTCAGTACTTC
size: .; V: TRBV6-2/TRBV6-3; J: TRBJ2-7; D: .; CDR3: CASSDSRIRSEQYF; DNA: TGTGCCAGCAGTGACTCCCGAATCCGGAGCGAGCAGTACTTC